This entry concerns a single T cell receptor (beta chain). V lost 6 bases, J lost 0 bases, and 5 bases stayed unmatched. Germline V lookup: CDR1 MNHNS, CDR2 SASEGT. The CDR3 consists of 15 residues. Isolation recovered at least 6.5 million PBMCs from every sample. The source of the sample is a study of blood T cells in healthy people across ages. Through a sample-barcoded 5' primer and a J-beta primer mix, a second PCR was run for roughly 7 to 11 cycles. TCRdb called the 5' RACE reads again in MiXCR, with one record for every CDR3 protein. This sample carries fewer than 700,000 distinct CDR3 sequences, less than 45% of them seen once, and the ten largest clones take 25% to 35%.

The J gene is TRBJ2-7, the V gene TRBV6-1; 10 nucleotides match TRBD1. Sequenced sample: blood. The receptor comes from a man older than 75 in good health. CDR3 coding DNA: TGTGCCAGCAGGCCCGGGACAGGGGACTCCTACGAGCAGTACTTC. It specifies CASRPGTGDSYEQYF.